A single sample is the source of the 23 T cell receptor beta chains below, sequenced in a study of cytomegalovirus exposure and HLA in healthy donors. The PCR made use of 60 Vbeta and 13 Jbeta primers. The assay was immunoSEQ multiplex PCR, and TCRdb's table has in-frame clones only and misses some. The sample yields more than 95,000 clones, 83% seen once. Sequencing was done on a sample of PBMCs. The receptors were sampled from a man aged 18-30 years in good health and CMV-seronegative.

The chain employs TRBV12-5 and TRBJ2-3; 10 positions match TRBD2. J gave up 5 bases and V 0 bases, and 11 bases lay outside the gene matches. The CDR3 covers 18 residues. Germline V lookup: CDR1 LGHNT, CDR2 FRNRAP. CDR3 bases: TGTGCTAGTGGTTTGGTACAGGGAGCGGGAGGGCCCGGAGATACGCAGTATTTT. Encoded protein: CASGLVQGAGGPGDTQYF.

The chain links TRBV19 to TRBJ1-4; 7 bases are shared with TRBD1. Unmatched junction bases numbered 7, after V lost 5 bases and J lost 4 bases. The germline gives CDR1 LNHDA, CDR2 SQIVND (reference sequence). The CDR3 runs to 15 residues. DNA for the CDR3: TGTGCCAGTAGTCCCGGGACAGCCAATAATGAAAAACTGTTTTTT. Residues: CASSPGTANNEKLFF.

The rearrangement joins TRBV19 to TRBJ1-2; D may be TRBD1 (6 bases). V lost 9 bases to trimming and J lost 4 bases, with 18 bases between them. The CDR3 consists of 14 residues. Germline V gives CDR1 LNHDA, CDR2 SQIVND (reference sequence). CDR3 sequence reads: CASPPGGRSYGYTF. Written as DNA, the CDR3 is TGTGCCAGCCCACCCGGGGGGCGAAGCTATGGCTACACCTTC.

The V and J genes are TRBV11-2 and TRBJ1-4; possible D gene TRBD1, 5 bases. V lost 3 bases, J lost 0 bases, and 8 bases lay in between. In germline, CDR1 is SGHAT, CDR2 FQNNGV. CDR3 length: 15 amino acids. CDR3 in DNA: TGTGCCAGCAGCTTCCGACAGTCAACTAATGAAAAACTGTTTTTT. It translates to CASSFRQSTNEKLFF.

The chain carries TRBV6-5 and TRBJ2-7; 8 nucleotides line up with TRBD1. Per germline, CDR1 MNHEY and CDR2 SVGAGI. After removal of 6 bases from V and 1 base from J, the junction contained 5 bases not matched to a gene. The CDR3 is 14 residues long. For the CDR3, the DNA is TGTGCCAGCAGGGGACAGGCGGGGTCCTACGAGCAGTACTTC. This gives the protein CASRGQAGSYEQYF.

V and J are TRBV6-1 and TRBJ1-5; TRBD1 matches 8 bases. There are 15 residues in the CDR3. The trim removed 10 bases at V and 0 bases at J, leaving 8 bases unmatched. The germline V gene has CDR1 MNHNS and CDR2 SASEGT. DNA of the CDR3: TGTGCCACCCCGCCAGGGGGCTATAGCAATCAGCCCCAGCATTTT. Its translation is CATPPGGYSNQPQHF.

V gene TRBV11-1 combines with J gene TRBJ2-7, with D possibly being TRBD2 (5 bases). The germline gives CDR1 SGHAT, CDR2 FQDESV (reference sequence). This CDR3 comprises 14 residues. Trimming took 2 bases from V and 6 from J, leaving 14 bases between them. The CDR3: CASSLSRTGSEQYF. CDR3 sequence (DNA): TGTGCCAGCAGCTTAAGTAGGACTGGTTCCGAGCAGTACTTC.

The chain links TRBV6-1 to TRBJ2-7; perhaps TRBD1 as D (6 bases). The germline V gene encodes CDR1 MNHNS and CDR2 SASEGT. V was cut by 6 bases and J by 3 bases, with 15 bases left in between. The CDR3 spans 14 residues. Written as DNA, the CDR3 is TGTGCCAGCAGCCGGGACACTGGGAGCTACGAGCAGTACTTC. Translating it yields CASSRDTGSYEQYF.

This clone has just a few counts. The chain employs TRBV28 and TRBJ1-4, with a tentative D call TRBD1 (6 bases). Trimming took 5 bases from V and 5 from J, leaving 18 bases between them. Germline values: CDR1 MDHEN, CDR2 SYDVKM. This CDR3 is 16 amino acids long. The CDR3 DNA reads TGTGCCAGCAGTGGGGGAGGGGGAAATAGGAATGAAAAACTGTTTTTT. The encoded protein is CASSGGGGNRNEKLFF.

On this clone: In the same sample, other DNA sequences code for this CDR3. The chain employs TRBV9 and TRBJ2-1; the match to TRBD2 covers 9 bases. After removal of 2 bases from V and 13 bases from J, the junction contained 13 bases not matched to a gene. The CDR3 loop spans 15 amino acids. The germline V gene encodes CDR1 SGDLS and CDR2 YYNGEE. CDR3 DNA: TGTGCCAGCAGCGTGGGTAGCGGGAGTAGTACTGAACAGTTCTTC. Protein product: CASSVGSGSSTEQFF.

The chain links TRBV7-3 to TRBJ2-1, with D tentatively TRBD2 (5 bases). Between the trimmed V and J ends, which lost 5 bases and 7 bases, there was a span of 12 bases. There are 13 residues in the CDR3. Per the germline V gene, CDR1 is SGHTA and CDR2 is FQGTGA. This CDR3 is CASSRGSANEQFF. DNA for the CDR3: TGTGCCAGCAGCAGAGGGAGTGCTAATGAGCAGTTCTTC.

The chain carries TRBV27 and TRBJ1-5; the D gene is possibly TRBD1 (6 bases). CDR1 is MNHEY and CDR2 is SMNVEV in the germline V gene (reference sequence). The CDR3 runs 14 residues. Trimming stripped 4 bases from V and 3 bases from J, with 10 bases between. CDR3 DNA: TGTGCCAGCAGTTACGGACAGTACAATCAGCCCCAGCATTTT. This encodes CASSYGQYNQPQHF.

This chain uses TRBV28 with TRBJ2-7; 11 bases align to TRBD1. The V gene end was trimmed by 5 bases and the J gene end by 5 bases; junction bases not matched to a gene: 14. Germline loops: CDR1 MDHEN, CDR2 SYDVKM. The CDR3 has 17 amino acids. CDR3 amino acids: CASSLLPPGQGDHEQYF. CDR3 coding DNA: TGTGCCAGCAGTCTACTACCTCCGGGACAGGGGGACCACGAGCAGTACTTC.

This chain uses TRBV10-2 with TRBJ1-2, with 11 bases aligning to TRBD1. V was pared by 7 bases and J by 6 bases, with 7 bases of the junction left unmatched. Germline V lookup: CDR1 WSHSY, CDR2 SAAADI. The CDR3 runs to 14 residues. The CDR3 nucleotides are TGCGCCAGCACCGCGGACAGGGGGCGGGATGGCTACACCTTC. Translating it yields CASTADRGRDGYTF.

The chain combines TRBV18 with TRBJ2-2; TRBD2 matches 9 bases. The germline gives CDR1 KGHSH, CDR2 LQKENI. J gave up 2 bases and V 4 bases, and 5 bases lay outside the gene matches. The CDR3 has 16 amino acids. The CDR3 reads CASSRQGTSNTGELFF. Here the CDR3 DNA reads TGTGCCAGCTCACGGCAGGGGACTAGCAACACCGGGGAGCTGTTTTTT.

The chain couples TRBV28 to TRBJ1-5, with TRBD1 identical over 10 bases. V shed 3 bases and J 2 bases; nucleotides not matched to a gene: 13. The CDR3 loop spans 19 amino acids. CDR1 and CDR2 from the germline V gene are MDHEN and SYDVKM. In DNA, the CDR3 is TGTGCCAGCAGTTTGTCCCCCGGGACAGGGGCCCTGGGCAATCAGCCCCAGCATTTT. Amino acid sequence: CASSLSPGTGALGNQPQHF.

The V and J genes are TRBV6-5 and TRBJ1-4, with D hard to call. The V end was cut by 4 bases, the J end by 5 bases, with 2 bases between. The CDR3 is 11 amino acids. CDR1 MNHEY and CDR2 SVGAGI come from the germline V gene. The CDR3 DNA reads TGTGCCAGCAGTTTAAATGAAAAACTGTTTTTT. Encoded protein: CASSLNEKLFF.

The chain combines TRBV10-3 with TRBJ2-1; 11 bases are shared with TRBD2. The CDR3 is made up of 18 amino acids. Unmatched junction bases numbered 6, after V lost 2 bases and J lost 0 bases. The germline V gene has CDR1 ENHRY and CDR2 SYGVKD. The CDR3 loop reads CAISELAGGSSSYNEQFF. The CDR3 nucleotides are TGTGCCATCAGTGAGCTAGCGGGAGGATCGAGCTCCTACAATGAGCAGTTCTTC.

The chain uses TRBV5-1 and TRBJ1-3, with TRBD1 as a possible D gene (5 bases). V shed 1 base and J shed 0 bases, with 11 bases lying between them. CDR1 and CDR2 from the germline V gene are SGHRS and YFSETQ. CDR3 length equals 16 residues. CDR3 in DNA: TGCGCCAGCAGCTTGCGGAGGGGCACCTCTGGAAACACCATATATTTT. It translates to CASSLRRGTSGNTIYF.

The chain couples TRBV5-6 to TRBJ1-2; tentatively, D is TRBD1 (5 bases). This CDR3 region has 13 residues. V lost 3 bases and J lost 4, with 10 bases in between. The germline gives CDR1 SGHDT, CDR2 YYEEEE. CDR3 loop: CASSSDSVYGYTF. The DNA of the CDR3 is TGTGCCAGCAGCTCCGACAGTGTCTATGGCTACACCTTC.

This clone occurred once. The gene calls are TRBV5-1 and TRBJ2-1; 7 bases are a match to TRBD2. Looked up from germline, CDR1 is SGHRS and CDR2 is YFSETQ. V gave up 4 bases and J gave up 7 bases; unmatched junction bases: 11. The CDR3 contains 15 residues. As DNA, the CDR3 is TGCGCCAGCAGCCTTCGGGGGGACCAGCGGAATGAGCAGTTCTTC. This encodes CASSLRGDQRNEQFF. The full variable domain, rest sourced from reference TRBV5-1 and TRBJ2-1, is KAGVTQTPRYLIKTRGQQVTLSCSPISGHRSVSWYQQTPGQGLQFLFEYFSETQRNKGNFPGRFSGRQFSNSRSEMNVSTLELGDSALYLCASSLRGDQRNEQFFGPGTRLTVL.

The chain joins TRBV9 to TRBJ1-6, with TRBD1 identical over 9 bases. This CDR3 contains 16 residues. Germline assignment: CDR1 SGDLS and CDR2 YYNGEE. The junction had 8 bases not matched to a gene; V was cut back by 3 bases and J by 7 bases. CDR3 nucleotide sequence: TGTGCCAGCAGCGCCCATCACAGGGGGCGAAATTCACCCCTCCACTTT. It is translated as CASSAHHRGRNSPLHF.

As DNA, the CDR3 is TGTGCCAGCAGCCAAGATACTTTCCCGGGCCAGGGGAGGGGCACTGAAGCTTTCTTT. Its protein is CASSQDTFPGQGRGTEAFF. The chain links TRBV14 to TRBJ1-1, with a weak D call TRBD1 (6 bases). With 0 bases removed from V and 4 bases from J, the gap between germline ends came to 24 bases. The germline V gene encodes CDR1 SGHDN and CDR2 FVKESK. CDR3 length: 19 residues. Based on the CDR3 plus reference TRBV14 and TRBJ1-1, the full variable domain is EAGVTQFPSHSVIEKGQTVTLRCDPISGHDNLYWYRRVMGKEIKFLLHFVKESKQDESGMPNNRFLAERTGGTYSTLKVQPAELEDSGVYFCASSQDTFPGQGRGTEAFFGQGTRLTVV.